These 7 T cell receptor beta chains were sequenced from one sample in a study of TIL therapy for anti-PD-1-resistant metastatic lung cancer (dated by TCRdb to the early 2020s). TCR beta CDR3 regions were amplified from genomic DNA with the immunoSEQ v3 hsTCRB kit using bias-controlled multiplex PCR. TCRdb mirrors the immuneACCESS table, restricted to in-frame sequences. Some clones are absent from its copies; in checked studies, under half trace to an unresolved V gene, and the reason for the others is unknown. In this sample the table shows fewer than 60,000 clones, approximately 86% of which occur a single time. More than 4.5% of the sample is in the top ten clones. The time point label, read with the paper, signifies: pre-treatment sample, taken before nivolumab and TIL therapy. The starting material was blood, obtained at baseline. The receptor set was obtained from a person aged 25-80 years with non-small cell lung cancer.

The CDR3 DNA sequence: TGCAGCGTAGATACAGGGAGCACAGATACGCAGTATTTT. It yields the protein CSVDTGSTDTQYF. V and J are TRBV29-1 and TRBJ2-3; perhaps TRBD1 as D (6 bases). The length of the CDR3 is 13 residues. Per the germline V gene, CDR1 is SQVTM and CDR2 is ANQGSEA. Trimming pared 6 bases from V and 0 bases from J, leaving 10 bases between.

This sequence joins TRBV6-5 and TRBJ1-5; possible D gene TRBD1, 6 bases. Trimming removed 2 bases at V and 4 bases at J, with 6 bases between. The CDR3 totals 13 residues. The germline V gene has CDR1 MNHEY and CDR2 SVGAGI. CDR3 in DNA: TGTGCCAGCAGTTACAGGGGGAATCAGCCCCAGCATTTT. Translation: CASSYRGNQPQHF.

The chain has TRBV18 and TRBJ2-1, with 8 bases lining up with TRBD1. There are 15 residues in the CDR3. Unmatched junction bases numbered 7, after V lost 2 bases and J lost 7 bases. Germline V gene sequence: CDR1 KGHSH, CDR2 LQKENI. CDR3 in DNA: TGTGCCAGCTCACCAAGGACAGGGTACGGAAATGAGCAGTTCTTC. Encoded protein: CASSPRTGYGNEQFF.

The chain carries TRBV27 and TRBJ1-4; TRBD1 matches at 7 bases. The CDR3 has 14 amino acids. The ends lost 8 bases at V and 7 bases at J; junction bases unmatched: 10. Looked up from germline, CDR1 is MNHEY and CDR2 is SMNVEV (reference sequence). DNA of the CDR3: TGTGCCAGCGCTACAGGGGCGCCTGGTGAAAAACTGTTTTTT. It encodes CASATGAPGEKLFF.

Points on this clone: One end of the junction is discordant with germline, which a read error may explain. The chain combines TRBV7-7 with TRBJ2-1; maybe TRBD2 (5 bases). The CDR3 covers 15 residues. Germline assignment: CDR1 SSHAT and CDR2 FNYEAQ (reference sequence). In DNA form, the CDR3 reads TGTGCTAGCAGCTTATCCCTAGTTGAGGGCAATGAGCAGTTCTTC. It is translated as CASSLSLVEGNEQFF.

The rearrangement links TRBV28 to TRBJ1-2; 10 bases align to TRBD1. V was pared by 4 bases and J by 4 bases, with 12 bases of the junction left unmatched. The CDR3 consists of 17 residues. CDR1 is MDHEN, CDR2 SYDVKM, per germline. The CDR3 reads CASSSPTGGGGRYGYTF. The CDR3 DNA follows: TGTGCCAGCAGTTCACCGACAGGGGGCGGGGGACGCTATGGCTACACCTTC.

The chain has TRBV28 and TRBJ1-5, with 9 nucleotides matching TRBD1. Germline trimming cut 10 bases from V and 0 bases from J; bases unmatched to any gene: 7. The germline V gene encodes CDR1 MDHEN and CDR2 SYDVKM. There are 15 residues in the CDR3. The CDR3 DNA follows: TGTGCCACCCGGACAGGGGCACTTAGCAATCAGCCCCAGCATTTT. This sequence encodes CATRTGALSNQPQHF.